This TCR beta chain was observed in a study of long-term antiretroviral therapy in people with HIV. Germline V gene lookup returns CDR1 SGHRS and CDR2 YFSETQ. J gave up 6 bases and V 5 bases, and 6 bases lay outside the gene matches. CDR3 length: 16 amino acids. Runs used v3.0 of the immunoSEQ assay and were done at survey level. Assay: immunoSEQ multiplex PCR; the TCRdb copy retains only in-frame clones and omits some. The sample holds 17,000 or so clones, around 89% seen once. The receptor's source is a man over 45 with HIV. The rearrangement joins TRBV5-1 to TRBJ2-3; 16 bases fit TRBD2. The input for sequencing was unsorted PBMCs, taken 4.2 years after starting antiretroviral therapy. The CDR3 bases are TGCGCCAGCAGGATGGGACTAGCGGGGGGGGACGATACGCAGTATTTT. This translates into CASRMGLAGGDDTQYF.